One and the same sample provided the 15 T cell receptor beta chains below, sequenced in a study of identical twins. TCRdb recomputed calls from the 5' RACE reads with MiXCR, one row per CDR3 protein. The sample carries 230,000 or so distinct CDR3 sequences, roughly 8% recorded once. The data also belong to a second study, concerning yellow fever vaccine responses in identical twins.

Sequenced: CD8+ T cells sorted from blood. The receptors shown here come from a woman under 30 in good health.

The sample holds many counts of this clonotype. This chain connects TRBV12-3 or TRBV12-4 to TRBJ1-4; D unclear. Trimming shortened V by 8 bases and J by 4 bases, and 14 bases separated the two germline ends. The CDR3 loop spans 14 amino acids. For the CDR3, the DNA is TGTGCCAGCCGAAAAAATATTAATAATGAAAAACTGTTTTTT. Protein sequence: CASRKNINNEKLFF.

Judged by abundance, this clonotype is medium-sized. The chain couples TRBV6-4 to TRBJ2-3; D remains ambiguous. V was pared by 0 bases and J by 3 bases, with 7 bases between. Germline V lookup: CDR1 MRHNA, CDR2 SNTAGT. The CDR3 totals 14 residues. DNA for the CDR3: TGTGCCAGCAGTGACTCAGGTGGGACAGATACGCAGTATTTT. The encoded protein is CASSDSGGTDTQYF.

The V call is TRBV5-1, the J call TRBJ1-2, with D perhaps TRBD1 (6 bases). Trimming cost V 0 bases and J 6 bases, with 9 bases left between them. The CDR3 totals 13 residues. CDR1 and CDR2 from the germline V gene are SGHRS and YFSETQ. CDR3 in DNA: TGCGCCAGCAGCTTGGACAGGGAGAATGGCTACACCTTC. Amino acids: CASSLDRENGYTF.

The table lists this clonotype with a few counts. The chain is built from TRBV4-1 and TRBJ2-1, with 9 bases lining up with TRBD1. V was clipped by 1 base and J by 14 bases; unmatched bases: 6. Per the germline V gene, CDR1 is MGHRA and CDR2 is YSYEKL. The CDR3 is 13 residues long. The CDR3 protein is CASSQGSRDREFF. The CDR3, as DNA: TGCGCCAGCAGCCAAGGGTCTAGGGACAGGGAGTTCTTC.

The table lists this clonotype with many counts. The V gene is TRBV29-1, the J gene TRBJ2-1; possible D gene TRBD1, 5 bases. This CDR3 is built from 14 residues. With 2 bases removed from V and 3 bases from J, the gap between germline ends came to 11 bases. The V gene's germline CDR1 is SQVTM and CDR2 ANQGSEA. CDR3 in amino acids: CSVEPREGYNEQFF. Written as DNA, the CDR3 is TGCAGCGTTGAACCCAGGGAAGGCTACAATGAGCAGTTCTTC.

The chain combines TRBV10-3 with TRBJ2-6, with 11 bases fitting TRBD1. Germline V gene data show CDR1 as ENHRY and CDR2 as SYGVKD. Trimming at V came to 2 bases and at J to 0 bases, leaving 12 bases not matched to a gene. The length of the CDR3 is 21 residues. CDR3 nucleotides: TGTGCCATCAGTGAGGACCCAGCCGGGACAGGGGGTTACTCTGGGGCCAACGTCCTGACTTTC. This codes for CAISEDPAGTGGYSGANVLTF.

This clonotype was picked up many times. V and J are TRBV7-9 and TRBJ2-1, with D maybe TRBD2 (5 bases). This CDR3 region has 14 residues. The V gene's germline CDR1 is SEHNR and CDR2 FQNEAQ (reference sequence). Trimming pared 11 bases from V and 3 bases from J, leaving 17 bases between. CDR3 loop: CASKSPEGYNEQFF. DNA for the CDR3: TGTGCCTCTAAATCCCCCGAGGGCTACAATGAGCAGTTCTTC.

This clonotype has only a few counts. This chain uses TRBV7-6 with TRBJ2-1; D may correspond to TRBD1 or TRBD2 (6 bases each). V was shortened by 2 bases and J by 9 bases, with 14 bases between the two germline ends. The germline V gene has CDR1 SGHVS and CDR2 FNYEAQ. The CDR3 runs to 14 residues. CDR3 nucleotides: TGTGCCAGCAGCTTACTCGGCGAGGGGGGTGAGCAGTTCTTC. It encodes CASSLLGEGGEQFF.

This clonotype was found many times. This chain uses TRBV5-1 with TRBJ2-2; no firm D call. From germline, CDR1 is SGHRS and CDR2 YFSETQ. Trimming removed 2 bases from V and 5 bases from J, with 16 bases in between. The length of the CDR3 is 16 residues. DNA of the CDR3: TGCGCCAGCAGCTTTTGGTCGAGCTCCAGTACCGGGGAGCTGTTTTTT. Its protein product is CASSFWSSSSTGELFF. Filled out from reference TRBV5-1 and TRBJ2-2, the complete variable domain reads KAGVTQTPRYLIKTRGQQVTLSCSPISGHRSVSWYQQTPGQGLQFLFEYFSETQRNKGNFPGRFSGRQFSNSRSEMNVSTLELGDSALYLCASSFWSSSSTGELFFGEGSRLTVL.

The V and J genes are TRBV27 and TRBJ1-2, with unresolved D. Germline lookup yields CDR1 MNHEY and CDR2 SMNVEV (reference sequence). The V gene lost 0 bases and the J gene lost 6 bases, with 8 bases spanning the gap. The CDR3 is 13 amino acids. CDR3 sequence (DNA): TGTGCCAGCAGTTTATCGGGGTTCCATGGCTACACCTTC. It encodes CASSLSGFHGYTF.

This clonotype has more than one count but fewer than ten. The J gene is TRBJ1-1, the V gene TRBV25-1, with D possibly matching TRBD1 (5 bases). Between the trimmed V and J ends, which lost 1 base and 6 bases, there was a span of 9 bases. From germline, CDR1 is MGHDK and CDR2 SYGVNS. The CDR3 runs to 13 residues. The CDR3 loop is CASSEWGLAEAFF. The CDR3 DNA reads TGTGCCAGCAGTGAATGGGGCCTCGCTGAAGCTTTCTTT.

In its sample, this clonotype was seen a few times. V and J are TRBV12-3 or TRBV12-4 and TRBJ2-1, with 15 bases aligning to TRBD2. This CDR3 has 18 amino acids. V shed 6 bases and J 0 bases; nucleotides not matched to a gene: 6. The CDR3 sequence is CASSHGTSGGSSYNEQFF. The DNA for the CDR3 is TGTGCCAGCAGCCACGGGACTAGCGGGGGGTCCTCCTACAATGAGCAGTTCTTC.

To note about this clonotype: Compared with germline, one end of the junction differs, possibly owing to a read error. The chain combines TRBV28 with TRBJ2-7; either TRBD1 or TRBD2 may supply D (5 bases each). The length of the CDR3 is 15 residues. Looked up from germline, CDR1 is MDHEN and CDR2 is SYDVKM. Here the CDR3 reads CASSLGDASSYELYF. CDR3 coding DNA: TGTGCCAGCAGTTTAGGGGACGCAAGCTCCTACGAGCTGTACTTC.

This clonotype was recorded a few times. This chain uses TRBV7-9 with TRBJ1-2; tentatively, D is TRBD1 (5 bases). Germline values: CDR1 SEHNR, CDR2 FQNEAQ (reference sequence). This CDR3 region has 14 residues. The germline V and J ends were trimmed by 0 bases and 5 bases, with 10 bases remaining between them. The CDR3 sequence: CASSLAPGMYGYTF. CDR3 DNA sequence: TGTGCCAGCAGCTTAGCGCCAGGGATGTATGGCTACACCTTC.

This clonotype has only a few counts. This rearrangement joins TRBV12-3 or TRBV12-4 to TRBJ2-1; TRBD1 aligns across 7 bases. J gave up 7 bases and V 4 bases, and 13 bases lay outside the gene matches. The CDR3 has 16 residues. This CDR3 is CASSSRIEGAHNEQFF. In DNA form, the CDR3 reads TGTGCCAGCAGTTCACGGATTGAGGGGGCCCATAATGAGCAGTTCTTC.